The 19 T cell receptor beta chains reported below all come from one sample, sequenced in a study of blood T cell repertoires in COVID-19. The protocol was immunoSEQ multiplex PCR, while the TCRdb copy is restricted to in-frame clones and leaves out a portion. The sample shows fewer than 85,000 clones, more than 70% of them seen only once. The specimen sequenced was peripheral blood. The source of these receptors is a man aged 80 or over with acute or convalescent COVID-19.

This sequence joins TRBV4-3 and TRBJ2-3; 11 nucleotides align to TRBD1. The CDR3 is made up of 19 amino acids. Germline CDR1 is LGHNA and CDR2 is YSLEER. Trimming at V came to 0 bases and at J to 6 bases, leaving 14 bases not matched to a gene. This chain's CDR3 is CASSQEPGGTGGIGDTQYF. CDR3 coding DNA: TGCGCCAGCAGCCAAGAACCTGGGGGGACAGGGGGTATAGGGGATACGCAGTATTTT.

The genes are TRBV10-3 and TRBJ2-7, with 8 bases identical to TRBD1. J was trimmed by 3 bases and V by 10 bases; bases with no gene match: 8. CDR3 size: 13 residues. From germline, CDR1 is ENHRY and CDR2 SYGVKD. CDR3 bases: TGTGCCACCATGAAACAGGGGGACTACGAGCAGTACTTC. This encodes CATMKQGDYEQYF.

The chain carries TRBV28 and TRBJ1-4; possibly TRBD1 for D (5 bases). The CDR3 covers 15 residues. With 6 bases removed from V and 2 bases from J, the gap between germline ends came to 13 bases. The germline CDR1 and CDR2 sequences are MDHEN and SYDVKM. Here the CDR3 DNA reads TGTGCCAGCAGCCCCCCCGGGGGGACTAATGAAAAACTGTTTTTT. It yields the protein CASSPPGGTNEKLFF.

This chain links TRBV30 with TRBJ2-7; 7 bases map to TRBD1. After removal of 4 bases from V and 3 bases from J, the junction contained 6 bases not matched to a gene. The CDR3 sequence is 13 residues long. CDR1 GTSNPN and CDR2 SVGIG come from the germline V gene (reference sequence). CDR3 sequence reads: CAWTPGTVYEQYF. The CDR3 bases are TGTGCCTGGACCCCCGGGACAGTCTACGAGCAGTACTTC.

Of note for this clone: This sample also contains other DNA sequences that code for the same CDR3. The genes are TRBV5-1 and TRBJ2-5, with TRBD1 matching 8 bases. The germline CDR1 and CDR2 sequences are SGHRS and YFSETQ. J lost 5 bases, V lost 3 bases, and 6 bases had no gene match. The CDR3 length is 14 residues. The DNA for the CDR3 is TGCGCCAGCAGCTCCGGACAGGGCGGGGAGACCCAGTACTTC. Its protein is CASSSGQGGETQYF.

The chain uses TRBV5-1 and TRBJ2-5; TRBD1 is a possible D gene (6 bases). From germline, CDR1 is SGHRS and CDR2 YFSETQ. Trimming shortened V by 2 bases and J by 5 bases, and 13 bases separated the two germline ends. The CDR3 spans 14 residues. CDR3 loop: CASSFQGSSETQYF. DNA of the CDR3: TGCGCCAGCAGCTTTCAGGGGAGTTCCGAGACCCAGTACTTC.

The V and J genes are TRBV29-1 and TRBJ2-3, with 9 bases fitting TRBD1. V was clipped by 6 bases and J by 3 bases; unmatched bases: 7. The CDR3 has 14 amino acids. CDR1 and CDR2 from the germline V gene are SQVTM and ANQGSEA. CDR3 DNA sequence: TGCAGCGTAGAGCACAGGGGGCGGACAGATACGCAGTATTTT. Translation gives CSVEHRGRTDTQYF.

DNA of the CDR3: TGTGCCAGTCCGGGGGGACAGGGGGCGGGTGGCTACACCTTC. Translating gives CASPGGQGAGGYTF. The J gene is TRBJ1-2, the V gene TRBV2, with TRBD1 matching 12 bases. Per germline, CDR1 SNHLY and CDR2 FYNNEI. Germline trimming cut 9 bases from V and 7 bases from J; bases unmatched to any gene: 9. The CDR3 contains 14 residues.

This clone was seen just once. V and J are TRBV11-2 and TRBJ1-5; D is possibly TRBD1 (6 bases). The CDR3 sequence is 13 residues long. The germline V and J ends were trimmed by 5 bases and 4 bases, with 9 bases remaining between them. The germline V gene has CDR1 SGHAT and CDR2 FQNNGV. DNA for the CDR3: TGTGCCAGCAGCCTTGACAGGAATCAGCCCCAGCATTTT. Its translation is CASSLDRNQPQHF.

This rearrangement joins TRBV5-1 to TRBJ2-2, with 9 nucleotides matching TRBD1. Per the germline V gene, CDR1 is SGHRS and CDR2 is YFSETQ. Trimming cost V 3 bases and J 7 bases; bases outside gene matches: 7. CDR3 size: 15 residues. CDR3 loop: CASSSRQGVIGELFF. CDR3 sequence (DNA): TGCGCCAGCAGCTCCCGACAGGGGGTGATCGGGGAGCTGTTTTTT. The full variable domain, with the rest looked up from reference TRBV5-1 and TRBJ2-2, is KAGVTQTPRYLIKTRGQQVTLSCSPISGHRSVSWYQQTPGQGLQFLFEYFSETQRNKGNFPGRFSGRQFSNSRSEMNVSTLELGDSALYLCASSSRQGVIGELFFGEGSRLTVL.

The chain uses TRBV10-3 and TRBJ1-6; 8 nucleotides match TRBD1. The junction had 7 bases not matched to a gene; V was cut back by 5 bases and J by 7 bases. Germline CDR1 and CDR2: ENHRY and SYGVKD. The CDR3 is 15 residues long. The CDR3 loop reads CAISRGTGPNSPLHF. DNA for the CDR3: TGTGCCATCAGTAGAGGGACAGGCCCCAATTCACCCCTCCACTTT.

This chain connects TRBV7-2 to TRBJ2-7; 12 nucleotides line up with TRBD2. The CDR3 contains 15 residues. Trimming cost V 5 bases and J 7 bases; bases outside gene matches: 9. The germline gives CDR1 SGHTA, CDR2 FQGNSA. The CDR3 sequence is CASSSRLAGAGEQYF. The CDR3 bases are TGTGCCAGCAGCAGCCGACTAGCGGGAGCAGGTGAGCAGTACTTC. Filled out from reference TRBV7-2 and TRBJ2-7, the complete variable domain reads GAGVSQSPSNKVTEKGKDVELRCDPISGHTALYWYRQSLGQGLEFLIYFQGNSAPDKSGLPSDRFSAERTGGSVSTLTIQRTQQEDSAVYLCASSSRLAGAGEQYFGPGTRLTVT.

Notes on this clone: This sample also contains other DNA sequences that code for the same CDR3. The J gene is TRBJ1-2, the V gene TRBV6-5, with 8 bases fitting TRBD1. The CDR3 consists of 13 residues. V gave up 4 bases and J gave up 4 bases; unmatched junction bases: 2. CDR1 and CDR2 from the germline V gene are MNHEY and SVGAGI. The DNA for the CDR3 is TGTGCCAGCAGTTTGGACAGGGCCTATGGCTACACCTTC. Translation gives CASSLDRAYGYTF.

This sequence joins TRBV11-2 and TRBJ2-4; D might be TRBD1 (6 bases). Germline V lookup: CDR1 SGHAT, CDR2 FQNNGV. This CDR3 is 15 amino acids long. V was pared by 6 bases and J by 1 base, with 13 bases between. CDR3 protein: CASRLLRGAKNIQYF. The CDR3 coding sequence is TGTGCCAGCAGGTTACTCAGGGGCGCCAAAAACATTCAGTACTTC.

V gene TRBV5-1 combines with J gene TRBJ2-2; D is possibly TRBD2 (7 bases). The germline V gene encodes CDR1 SGHRS and CDR2 YFSETQ. The CDR3 has 15 amino acids. Between the trimmed V and J ends, which lost 3 bases and 0 bases, there was a span of 9 bases. The CDR3, as DNA: TGCGCCAGCAGCTCGGGGGGCACGAACACCGGGGAGCTGTTTTTT. As protein: CASSSGGTNTGELFF.

The V and J genes are TRBV19 and TRBJ2-2; 9 bases agree with TRBD2. The CDR3 contains 16 residues. The junction had 8 bases not matched to a gene; V was cut back by 7 bases and J by 2 bases. Germline V gene data show CDR1 as LNHDA and CDR2 as SQIVND (reference sequence). The CDR3 loop reads CASTLTSGANTGELFF. The CDR3 nucleotides are TGTGCCAGTACCCTGACTAGCGGAGCAAACACCGGGGAGCTGTTTTTT.

The gene calls are TRBV19 and TRBJ1-6; TRBD1 matches 7 bases. Germline V gene data show CDR1 as LNHDA and CDR2 as SQIVND (reference sequence). The trim removed 4 bases at V and 0 bases at J, leaving 15 bases unmatched. This CDR3 contains 20 residues. The CDR3 here is CASSTPPGQMSASYNSPLHF. CDR3 DNA sequence: TGTGCCAGTAGTACTCCTCCGGGACAGATGTCAGCCTCCTATAATTCACCCCTCCACTTT.

V usage is TRBV7-9 and J usage is TRBJ2-1, with 10 bases fitting TRBD2. There are 17 residues in the CDR3. The ends lost 8 bases at V and 4 bases at J; junction bases unmatched: 14. Germline assignment: CDR1 SEHNR and CDR2 FQNEAQ (reference sequence). For the CDR3, the DNA is TGTGCCAGCGCGCGGGCTAGCGGGAGATCTAGGTACAATGAGCAGTTCTTC. It encodes CASARASGRSRYNEQFF.

This chain connects TRBV3-1 (or the pseudogene TRBV3-2) to TRBJ2-7; D is uncertain. The CDR3 sequence is 11 residues long. V was clipped by 1 base and J by 6 bases, with 4 bases between them. The germline V gene has CDR1 LGHDT and CDR2 YNNKEL (reference sequence). CDR3 nucleotides: TGTGCCAGCAGCCAAGGTCGCGAGCAGTACTTC. It yields the protein CASSQGREQYF.